This note documents a single T cell receptor (beta chain) sequence. The CDR3 contains 14 residues. V was pared by 4 bases and J by 4 bases, with 14 bases between. CDR1 SGHRS and CDR2 YFSETQ come from the germline V gene. The repertoire was sequenced with immunoSEQ multiplex PCR; TCRdb's copy has only in-frame clones and lacks some. There are about a million clones in the sample; approximately 75% occur only once, and 0.85% to 1% lies in the top ten. The data originate from a study of shared clonotypes between healthy human individuals. The chain links TRBV5-1 to TRBJ1-2; tentative D call: TRBD1 (5 bases). Sequencing was performed on memory CD4+ T cells from PBMCs. Subset denoted: CD45RA-negative fraction. The clonotype originates from a man aged 18 to 30 in good health. Some clones in this sample may be carry-over from other donors' samples. CDR3 amino acids: CASSPGREGYGYTF. The DNA of the CDR3 is TGCGCCAGCAGCCCAGGGAGGGAAGGCTATGGCTACACCTTC. The full variable domain, its missing parts supplied by reference TRBV5-1 and TRBJ1-2, is KAGVTQTPRYLIKTRGQQVTLSCSPISGHRSVSWYQQTPGQGLQFLFEYFSETQRNKGNFPGRFSGRQFSNSRSEMNVSTLELGDSALYLCASSPGREGYGYTFGSGTRLTVV.